The rows below give T cell receptor beta chains drawn from one sample of a study of shared clonotypes between healthy human individuals. Produced via immunoSEQ multiplex PCR; TCRdb's table is partial and in-frame only. The sample records hundreds of thousands of clones, about four fifths being singletons. Sequencing was done on a sample of PBMCs. These receptors all come from a woman in her 40s in good health. Some clones in this sample may be carry-over from other donors' samples. The CDR3 runs from the conserved cysteine through the conserved F or W. The order of the fields is D gene, J gene, V gene, CDR3 protein. D genes are given only for firm matches.

. TRBJ1-1 TRBV5-1 CASSLVAGNTEAFF
. TRBJ1-3 TRBV28 CASSLTLSGNTIYF
. TRBJ2-3 TRBV9 CASSVGGGGLAHSTDTQYF
TRBD1 TRBJ1-5 TRBV6-5 CASSSRQGANQPQHF
. TRBJ1-3 TRBV6-6 CASSSTGAGNTIYF
. TRBJ1-6 TRBV30 CAWRNSGGTNSPLHF
. TRBJ2-5 TRBV7-3 CASSPSRSRETQYF
. TRBJ2-3 TRBV7-9 CASSLASSAQYF
. . TRBV10-2 CATGPGISYEQYF
. TRBJ1-2 TRBV2 CASSVPSEGRIGGYTF
. TRBJ1-5 TRBV2 CASGPAERGGQPQHF
TRBD2 . TRBV19 CASTSPGLIYEQYF
. TRBJ2-3 TRBV14 CASSQNPGGADTQYF
. TRBJ1-3 TRBV27 CASSLSSHYRNTIYF
TRBD1 TRBJ1-1 TRBV27 CASGTIGQGALVEAFF
. TRBJ2-7 TRBV4-1 CASSQDGVYEQYF
TRBD2 TRBJ2-3 TRBV28 CASSHRPGLAPTDTQYF
TRBD2 TRBJ2-2 TRBV7-6 CASGSGRASGELFF
. TRBJ2-7 TRBV19 CASSIWLGNPLYF
. TRBJ2-5 TRBV7-8 CASWALVTETQYF
. TRBJ1-1 TRBV7-2 CASSLGGGKAFF
. TRBJ1-5 TRBV11-2 CASSLGSGRQPQHF
. TRBJ1-1 TRBV28 CASSRSHTEAFF
. TRBJ1-1 TRBV7-9 CASSLNGGTLAFF
TRBD1 TRBJ2-7 TRBV5-4 CASSFQGESYEQYF
. TRBJ1-5 TRBV2 CASTRATNQPQHF
. TRBJ1-3 TRBV5-1 CASSLDGDSGNTIYF
. TRBJ2-3 TRBV7-6 CASSPGSDTQYF
. TRBJ2-7 TRBV9 CASSDSSYEQYF
. TRBJ2-1 TRBV2 CASRTGNEQFF
. TRBJ2-5 TRBV19 CASSIRRAETQYF
TRBD2 TRBJ2-2 TRBV7-6 CASSLDLAGSGGGELFF
TRBD2 . TRBV10-3 CAISEVTSGNSYEQYF
. TRBJ2-1 TRBV4-3 CASSQTNEQFF
. TRBJ2-1 TRBV6-5 CASSSRTDYNEQFF
. TRBJ1-2 TRBV28 CASSHPGRGVGYGYTF
TRBD1 . TRBV2 CASSFTGAYEQYF
TRBD1 TRBJ1-3 TRBV15 CATSNDRGPGNTIYF
TRBD2 TRBJ2-5 TRBV9 CASSPGTSEETQYF
TRBD1 TRBJ2-2 TRBV10-3 CAINRDRDAGELFF
. TRBJ1-1 TRBV7-9 CASSWSGMNTEAFF